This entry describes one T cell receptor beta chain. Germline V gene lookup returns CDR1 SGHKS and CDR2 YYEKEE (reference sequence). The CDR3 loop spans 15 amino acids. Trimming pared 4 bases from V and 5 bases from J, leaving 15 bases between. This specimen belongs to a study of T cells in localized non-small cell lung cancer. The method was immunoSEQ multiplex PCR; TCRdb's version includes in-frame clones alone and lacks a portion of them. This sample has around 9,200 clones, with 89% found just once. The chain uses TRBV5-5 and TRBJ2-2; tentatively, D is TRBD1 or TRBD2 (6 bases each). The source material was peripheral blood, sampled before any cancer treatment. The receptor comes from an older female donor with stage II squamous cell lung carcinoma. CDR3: CASSLRGDITGELFF. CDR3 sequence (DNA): TGTGCCAGCAGCCTGAGGGGGGACATAACCGGGGAGCTGTTTTTT.